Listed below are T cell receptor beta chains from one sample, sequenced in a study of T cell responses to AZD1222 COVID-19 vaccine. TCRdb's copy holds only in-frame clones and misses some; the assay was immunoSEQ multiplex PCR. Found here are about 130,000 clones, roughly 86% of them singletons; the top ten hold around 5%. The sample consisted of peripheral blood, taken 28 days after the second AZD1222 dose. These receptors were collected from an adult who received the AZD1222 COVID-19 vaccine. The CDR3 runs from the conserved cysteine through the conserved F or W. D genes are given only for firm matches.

CAITPDNTGELFF	TRBV10-3	NA	TRBJ2-2
CASSLGQDQETQYF	TRBV5-1	TRBD1	TRBJ2-5
CASSLAELRRGPGELFF	TRBV5-1	NA	TRBJ2-2
CASSQVYGGPHEKLFF	TRBV4-1	NA	TRBJ1-4
CASSLDGLSNYGYTF	TRBV5-1	NA	TRBJ1-2
CATSLAGATNEKLFF	TRBV6-5	NA	TRBJ1-4
CASSLLEQSEAFF	TRBV12-3/TRBV12-4	NA	TRBJ1-1
CASGRTGGLQPQHF	TRBV19	TRBD1	TRBJ1-5
CASSLEGGGEEDTQYF	TRBV11-2	NA	TRBJ2-3
CASSPGQGLAGGNEQFF	TRBV11-3	TRBD2	TRBJ2-1
CASSIGQVQGPQHF	TRBV7-9	TRBD1	TRBJ1-5
CASSTRQGLFLHF	TRBV19	TRBD1	TRBJ1-6
CASSHAGGATYNEQFF	TRBV7-8	NA	TRBJ2-1
CASSQPGVNYGYTF	TRBV28	NA	TRBJ1-2
CSVATSLNQPQHF	TRBV29-1	NA	TRBJ1-5
CASRASGDYGYAF	TRBV12-3/TRBV12-4	NA	TRBJ1-2
CASSGPNRNTEAFF	TRBV2	NA	TRBJ1-1
CASSQAGSGDYGYTF	TRBV4-2	NA	TRBJ1-2
CASNPSVAGIDTQYF	TRBV11-2	TRBD2	TRBJ2-3
CASSETTEAFF	TRBV2	NA	TRBJ1-1
CASSYEFSNTEAFF	TRBV6-5	NA	TRBJ1-1
CATSRDVPGTGLHTQYF	TRBV15	TRBD1	TRBJ2-3
CASSLGQPFVTSGPDTQYF	TRBV3-1/TRBV3-2	TRBD2	TRBJ2-3
CATSSRARDNEQFF	TRBV15	NA	TRBJ2-1
CASSLTSNRPEAFF	TRBV5-4	NA	TRBJ1-1
CASSLETGAGPLAGYTF	TRBV5-1	TRBD1	TRBJ1-2
CASSAQGLGYQETQYF	TRBV5-6	NA	TRBJ2-5
CASIGGGYTF	TRBV2	NA	TRBJ1-2
CASSILASGSETQYF	TRBV19	TRBD2	TRBJ2-5
CASSPRDGGEAKAFF	TRBV19	NA	TRBJ1-1